This T cell receptor (beta chain) was identified in a study of T cell responses to AZD1222 COVID-19 vaccine. Study-level results: At 160-218 and 743-854, vaccine-associated CD4 TCRs were dominant, and they spanned spike. Of spike-specific TCRs, nearly half reportedly target regions left unmutated in variants. Females outnumbered males among donors, who were mostly white British; clonal diversity was possibly underestimated.

From germline, CDR1 is SGHAT and CDR2 FQNNGV. V gave up 5 bases and J gave up 0 bases; unmatched junction bases: 9. The CDR3 is 16 residues long. Sequenced by immunoSEQ multiplex PCR; TCRdb stores in-frame clones only, minus some. This sample has around 180,000 clones, with approximately 92% found just once. As concerns this clone: Its target is unknown.

Sequencing used peripheral blood, obtained on day 0 of AZD1222 vaccination. The V call is TRBV11-2, the J call TRBJ2-5; 7 positions match TRBD1. The receptor was isolated from an adult in good health. CDR3 DNA sequence: TGTGCCAGCAGCATCTTGGGACAGAACCACCAAGAGACCCAGTACTTC. Protein sequence: CASSILGQNHQETQYF.